This T cell receptor beta chain comes out of a study of PD-1 blockade in classical Hodgkin lymphoma. Study-level information: Patients were given intravenous nivolumab, 3 mg/kg, every 2 weeks.

Regarding the study as a whole: Newly diagnosed patients reportedly had lower baseline TCR diversity than healthy donors. Factors driving the repertoire differences, possibly disease activity or prior therapy, remain undefined. Significant TCR diversity gains by C4D1 occurred in CD4+ but not CD8+ cells.

Profiled with immunoSEQ multiplex PCR; TCRdb holds only in-frame clones, not every one. The sample lists 90,000 to 95,000 clones; approximately 92% were seen once. Brentuximab vedotin exposure varied among the patients, all of whom had relapsed after autologous stem cell transplantation. The germline CDR1 and CDR2 sequences are SGHTA and FQGTGA. The CDR3 contains 15 residues. Germline trimming cut 5 bases from V and 4 bases from J; bases unmatched to any gene: 5. This clone has only one observation. What it binds is not known. The chain links TRBV7-3 to TRBJ2-1, with 10 bases that match TRBD2. This specimen consisted of peripheral blood mononuclear cells (PBMCs), obtained before the second cycle of nivolumab. The source is a human donor with classical Hodgkin lymphoma. CDR3 protein: CASSLGLAEYNEQFF. CDR3 nucleotide sequence: TGTGCCAGCAGCCTCGGACTAGCGGAATACAATGAGCAGTTCTTC. The full variable domain, rest sourced from reference TRBV7-3 and TRBJ2-1, is GAGVSQTPSNKVTEKGKYVELRCDPISGHTALYWYRQSLGQGPEFLIYFQGTGAADDSGLPNDRFFAVRPEGSVSTLKIQRTERGDSAVYLCASSLGLAEYNEQFFGPGTRLTVL.